This TCR beta chain originates from a study of T-cell memory formation after mild COVID-19. On the study more broadly: Largely, TCR clusters stayed within a single donor. Study-wide results and limits: Mainly in CM and EM were contracting CD4+ clones; CD8+ were in EMRA. In second-wave clones peaking day 37, SARS-CoV-2 specificity remained unconfirmed.

The authors produced TCR alpha and TCR beta cDNA libraries with sample barcodes and UMIs by 5'RACE using constant-segment primers. From the 5' RACE reads, TCRdb called clonotypes with MiXCR, one entry per CDR3 protein. This table has under 450,000 distinct CDR3 sequences, more than 20% appearing once. The V segment lost 0 bases and the J segment 8 bases; nucleotides outside the gene matches: 5. Germline CDR1 SGDLS, CDR2 YYNGEE. The CDR3 has 16 residues. A word on this clonotype: Its target is not known.

The TCR originated in an adult woman who had mild COVID-19 (a few samples of this study predate the infection). Cell type and time point are not known. What was sequenced was PBMCs or a T cell subset sorted from them (not recorded which). The chain couples TRBV9 to TRBJ2-1; 13 nucleotides match TRBD2. The DNA for the CDR3 is TGTGCCAGCAGCGTAGGGACTAGCGGGAGTTCGGATGAGCAGTTCTTC. It is translated as CASSVGTSGSSDEQFF. Drawing the rest from reference TRBV9 and TRBJ2-1, the complete variable domain is DSGVTQTPKHLITATGQRVTLRCSPRSGDLSVYWYQQSLDQGLQFLIQYYNGEERAKGNILERFSAQQFPDLHSELNLSSLELGDSALYFCASSVGTSGSSDEQFFGPGTRLTVL.